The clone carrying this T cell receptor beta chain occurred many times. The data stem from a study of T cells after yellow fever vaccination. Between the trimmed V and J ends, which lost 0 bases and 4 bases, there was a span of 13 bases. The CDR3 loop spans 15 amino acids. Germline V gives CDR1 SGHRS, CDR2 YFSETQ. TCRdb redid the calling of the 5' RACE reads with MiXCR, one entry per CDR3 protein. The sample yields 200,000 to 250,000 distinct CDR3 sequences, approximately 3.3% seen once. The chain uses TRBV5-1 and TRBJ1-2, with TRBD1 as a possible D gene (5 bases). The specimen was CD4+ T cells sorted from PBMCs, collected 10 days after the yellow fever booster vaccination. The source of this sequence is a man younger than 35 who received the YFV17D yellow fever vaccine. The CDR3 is CASSLAQGYGYGYTF. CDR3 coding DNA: TGCGCCAGCAGCTTGGCGCAGGGATATGGCTATGGCTACACCTTC.